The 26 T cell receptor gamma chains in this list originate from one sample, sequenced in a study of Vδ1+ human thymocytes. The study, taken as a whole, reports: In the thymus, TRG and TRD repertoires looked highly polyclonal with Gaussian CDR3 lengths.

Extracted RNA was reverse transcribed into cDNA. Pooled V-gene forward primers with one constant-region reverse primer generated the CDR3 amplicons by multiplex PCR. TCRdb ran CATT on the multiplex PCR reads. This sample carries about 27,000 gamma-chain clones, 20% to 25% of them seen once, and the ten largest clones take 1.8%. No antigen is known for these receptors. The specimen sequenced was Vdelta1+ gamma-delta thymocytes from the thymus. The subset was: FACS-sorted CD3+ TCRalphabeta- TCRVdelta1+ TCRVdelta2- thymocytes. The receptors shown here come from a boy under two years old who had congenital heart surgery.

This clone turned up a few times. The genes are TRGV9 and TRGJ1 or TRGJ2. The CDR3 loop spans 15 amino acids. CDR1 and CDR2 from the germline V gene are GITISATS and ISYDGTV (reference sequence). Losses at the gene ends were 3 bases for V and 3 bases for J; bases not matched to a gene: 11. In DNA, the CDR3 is TGTGCCTTGTGGGAGCCAATGACAATTTATTATAAGAAACTCTTT. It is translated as CALWEPMTIYYKKLF.

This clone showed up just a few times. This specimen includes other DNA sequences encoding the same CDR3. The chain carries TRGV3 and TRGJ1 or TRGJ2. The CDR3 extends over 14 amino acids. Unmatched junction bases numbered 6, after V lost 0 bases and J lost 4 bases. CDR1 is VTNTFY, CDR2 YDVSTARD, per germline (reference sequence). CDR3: CATWDRPWYYKKLF. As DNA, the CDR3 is TGTGCCACCTGGGACAGGCCTTGGTATTATAAGAAACTCTTT.

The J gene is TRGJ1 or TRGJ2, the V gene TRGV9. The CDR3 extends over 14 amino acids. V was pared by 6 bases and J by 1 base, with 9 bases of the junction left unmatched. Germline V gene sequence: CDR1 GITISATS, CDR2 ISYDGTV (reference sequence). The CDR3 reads CALWRGENYYKKLF. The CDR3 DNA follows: TGTGCCTTGTGGCGGGGCGAAAATTATTATAAGAAACTCTTT.

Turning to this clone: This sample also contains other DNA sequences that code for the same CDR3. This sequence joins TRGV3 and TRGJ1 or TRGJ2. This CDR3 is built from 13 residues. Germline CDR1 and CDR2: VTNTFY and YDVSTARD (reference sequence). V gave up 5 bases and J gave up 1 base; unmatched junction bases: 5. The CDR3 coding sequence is TGTGCCACCTGGGGGCGAAATTATTATAAGAAACTCTTT. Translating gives CATWGRNYYKKLF.

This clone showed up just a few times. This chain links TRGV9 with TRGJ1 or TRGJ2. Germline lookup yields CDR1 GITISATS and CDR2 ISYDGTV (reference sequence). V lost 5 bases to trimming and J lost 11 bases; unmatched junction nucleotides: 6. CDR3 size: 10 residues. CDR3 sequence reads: CALWVQEKLF. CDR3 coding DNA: TGTGCCTTGTGGGTCCAGGAGAAACTCTTT.

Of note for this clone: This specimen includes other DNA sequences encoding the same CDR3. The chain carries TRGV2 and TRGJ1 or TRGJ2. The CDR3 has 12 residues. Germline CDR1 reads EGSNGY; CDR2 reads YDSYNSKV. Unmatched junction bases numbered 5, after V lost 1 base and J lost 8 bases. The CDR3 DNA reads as TGTGCCACCTGGGACGGAGTGGATAAGAAACTCTTT. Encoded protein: CATWDGVDKKLF.

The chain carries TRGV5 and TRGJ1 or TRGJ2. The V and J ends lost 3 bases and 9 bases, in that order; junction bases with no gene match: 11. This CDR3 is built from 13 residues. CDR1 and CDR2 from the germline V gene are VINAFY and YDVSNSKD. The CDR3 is CATWDYRSGKKLF. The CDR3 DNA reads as TGTGCCACCTGGGACTATAGATCGGGTAAGAAACTCTTT.

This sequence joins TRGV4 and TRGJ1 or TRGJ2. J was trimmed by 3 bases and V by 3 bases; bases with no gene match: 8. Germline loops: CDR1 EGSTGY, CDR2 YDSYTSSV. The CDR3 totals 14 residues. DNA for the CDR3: TGTGCCACCTGGGATCCTACTGGTTATTATAAGAAACTCTTT. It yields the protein CATWDPTGYYKKLF.

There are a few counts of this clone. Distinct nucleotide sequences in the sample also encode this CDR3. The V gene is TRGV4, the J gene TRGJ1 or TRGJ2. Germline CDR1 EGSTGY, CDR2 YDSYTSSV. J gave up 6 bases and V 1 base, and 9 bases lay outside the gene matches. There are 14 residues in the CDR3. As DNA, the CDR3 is TGTGCCACCTGGGATGGCCGCTGGGGTTATAAGAAACTCTTT. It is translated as CATWDGRWGYKKLF.

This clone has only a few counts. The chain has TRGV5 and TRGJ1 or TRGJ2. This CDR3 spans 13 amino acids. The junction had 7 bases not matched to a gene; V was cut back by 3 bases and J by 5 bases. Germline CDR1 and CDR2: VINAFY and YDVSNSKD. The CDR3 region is CATWDGVDYKKLF. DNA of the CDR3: TGTGCCACCTGGGACGGGGTCGATTATAAGAAACTCTTT.

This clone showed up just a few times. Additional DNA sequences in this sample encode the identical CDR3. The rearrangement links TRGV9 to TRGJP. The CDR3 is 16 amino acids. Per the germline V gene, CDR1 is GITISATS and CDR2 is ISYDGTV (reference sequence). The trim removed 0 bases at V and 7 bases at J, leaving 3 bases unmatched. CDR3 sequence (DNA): TGTGCCTTGTGGGAGGTGAGTGAGTTGGGCAAAAAAATCAAGGTATTT. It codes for CALWEVSELGKKIKVF.

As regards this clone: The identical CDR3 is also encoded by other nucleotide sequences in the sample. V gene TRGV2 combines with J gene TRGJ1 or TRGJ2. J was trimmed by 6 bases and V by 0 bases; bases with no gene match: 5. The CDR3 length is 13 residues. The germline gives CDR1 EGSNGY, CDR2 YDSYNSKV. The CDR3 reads CATWDGLRYKKLF. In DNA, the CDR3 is TGTGCCACCTGGGACGGGCTTCGTTATAAGAAACTCTTT.

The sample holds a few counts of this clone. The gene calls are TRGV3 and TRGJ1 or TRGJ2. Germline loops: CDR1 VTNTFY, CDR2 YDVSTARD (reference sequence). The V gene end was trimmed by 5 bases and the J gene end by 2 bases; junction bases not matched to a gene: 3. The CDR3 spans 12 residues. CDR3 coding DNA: TGTGCCACCTGGGTTCATTATTATAAGAAACTCTTT. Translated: CATWVHYYKKLF.

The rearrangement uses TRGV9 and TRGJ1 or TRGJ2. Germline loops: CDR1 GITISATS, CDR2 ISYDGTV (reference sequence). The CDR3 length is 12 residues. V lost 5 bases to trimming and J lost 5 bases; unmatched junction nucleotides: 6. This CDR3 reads CALWGRNYKKLF. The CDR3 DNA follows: TGTGCCTTGTGGGGTAGGAATTATAAGAAACTCTTT.

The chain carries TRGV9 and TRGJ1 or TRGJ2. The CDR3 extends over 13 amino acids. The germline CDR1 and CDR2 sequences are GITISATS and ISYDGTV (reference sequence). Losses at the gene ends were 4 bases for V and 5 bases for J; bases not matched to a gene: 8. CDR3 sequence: CALWDARDYKKLF. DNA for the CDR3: TGTGCCTTGTGGGATGCGCGGGATTATAAGAAACTCTTT.

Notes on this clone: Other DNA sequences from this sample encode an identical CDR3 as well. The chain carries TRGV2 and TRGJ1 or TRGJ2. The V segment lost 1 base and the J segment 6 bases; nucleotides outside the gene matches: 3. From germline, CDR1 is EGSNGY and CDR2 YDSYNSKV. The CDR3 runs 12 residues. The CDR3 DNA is TGTGCCACCTGGGACGGTACTTATAAGAAACTCTTT. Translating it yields CATWDGTYKKLF.

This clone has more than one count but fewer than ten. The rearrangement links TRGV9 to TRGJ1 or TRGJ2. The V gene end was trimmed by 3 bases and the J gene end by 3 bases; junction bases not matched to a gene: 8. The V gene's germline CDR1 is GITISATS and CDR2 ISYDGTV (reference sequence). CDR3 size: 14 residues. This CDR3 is CALWEPYPYYKKLF. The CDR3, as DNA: TGTGCCTTGTGGGAGCCGTACCCTTATTATAAGAAACTCTTT.

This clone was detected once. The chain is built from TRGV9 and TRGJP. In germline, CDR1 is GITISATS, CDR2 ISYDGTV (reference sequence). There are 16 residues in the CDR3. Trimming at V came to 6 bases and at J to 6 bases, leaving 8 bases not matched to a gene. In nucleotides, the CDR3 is TGTGCCTTGTGGTGGTGGACAGAGTTGGGCAAAAAAATCAAGGTATTT. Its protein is CALWWWTELGKKIKVF.

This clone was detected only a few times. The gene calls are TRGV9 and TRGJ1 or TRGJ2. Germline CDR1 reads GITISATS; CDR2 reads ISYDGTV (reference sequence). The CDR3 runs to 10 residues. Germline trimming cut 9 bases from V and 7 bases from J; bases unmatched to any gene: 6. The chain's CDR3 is CALIDYKKLF. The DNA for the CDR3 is TGTGCCTTGATCGACTATAAGAAACTCTTT.

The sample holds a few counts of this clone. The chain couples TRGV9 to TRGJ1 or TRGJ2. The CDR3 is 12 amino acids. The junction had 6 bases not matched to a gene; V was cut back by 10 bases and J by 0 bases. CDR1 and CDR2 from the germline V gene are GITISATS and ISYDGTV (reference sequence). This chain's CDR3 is CALPKNYYKKLF. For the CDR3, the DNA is TGTGCCTTACCTAAGAATTATTATAAGAAACTCTTT.

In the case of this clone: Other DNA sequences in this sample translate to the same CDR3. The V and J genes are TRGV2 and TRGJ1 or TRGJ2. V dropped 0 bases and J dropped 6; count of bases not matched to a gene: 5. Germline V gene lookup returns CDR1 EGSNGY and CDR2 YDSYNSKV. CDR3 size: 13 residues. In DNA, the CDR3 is TGTGCCACCTGGGACGGGCTCTCTTATAAGAAACTCTTT. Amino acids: CATWDGLSYKKLF.

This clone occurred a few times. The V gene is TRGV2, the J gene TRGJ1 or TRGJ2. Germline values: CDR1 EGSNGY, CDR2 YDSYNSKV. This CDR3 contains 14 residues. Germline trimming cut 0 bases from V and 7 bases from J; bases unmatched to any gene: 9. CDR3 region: CATWDGPLFYKKLF. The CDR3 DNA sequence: TGTGCCACCTGGGACGGGCCCCTTTTCTATAAGAAACTCTTT.

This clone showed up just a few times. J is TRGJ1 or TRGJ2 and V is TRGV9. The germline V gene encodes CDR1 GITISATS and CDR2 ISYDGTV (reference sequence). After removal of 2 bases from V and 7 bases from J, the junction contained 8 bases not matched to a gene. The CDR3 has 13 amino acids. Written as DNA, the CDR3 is TGTGCCTTGTGGGAGGCCACCGCATATAAGAAACTCTTT. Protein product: CALWEATAYKKLF.

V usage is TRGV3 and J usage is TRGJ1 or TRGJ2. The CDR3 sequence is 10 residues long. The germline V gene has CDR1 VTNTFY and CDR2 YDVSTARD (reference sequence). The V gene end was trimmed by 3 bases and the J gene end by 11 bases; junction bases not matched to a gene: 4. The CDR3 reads CATWDDQKLF. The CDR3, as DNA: TGTGCCACCTGGGACGATCAGAAACTCTTT.

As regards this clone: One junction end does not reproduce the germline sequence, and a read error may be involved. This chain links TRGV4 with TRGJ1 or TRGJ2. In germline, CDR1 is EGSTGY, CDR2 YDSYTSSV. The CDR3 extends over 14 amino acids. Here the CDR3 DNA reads TGTGCCGCCTGGGATGACCTTAATTATTATAAGAAACTCTTT. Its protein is CAAWDDLNYYKKLF.

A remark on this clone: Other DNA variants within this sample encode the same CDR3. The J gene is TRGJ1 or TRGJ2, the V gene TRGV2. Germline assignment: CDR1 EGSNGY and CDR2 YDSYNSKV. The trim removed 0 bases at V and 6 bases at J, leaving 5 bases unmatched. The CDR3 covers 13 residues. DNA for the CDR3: TGTGCCACCTGGGACGGGCCGGTTTATAAGAAACTCTTT. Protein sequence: CATWDGPVYKKLF.